What follows are 16 T cell receptor beta chains derived from one specimen sequenced in a study of shared clonotypes between healthy human individuals. Clones were sequenced by immunoSEQ multiplex PCR, and TCRdb holds only the in-frame ones, with some missing. The sample includes more than 2,000,000 clones, over 90% of them seen just once. Material for sequencing was naive CD4+ T cells from PBMCs. Subset indicated: CD45RA+ positively selected. The origin of the receptors is a man between 18 and 35 years old in good health. Some clones in this sample may be carry-over from other donors' samples.

The V gene is TRBV7-8, the J gene TRBJ1-1, with TRBD1 identical over 10 bases. V lost 5 bases and J lost 2; bases outside the gene matches: 5. The CDR3 runs 15 residues. CDR1 and CDR2 (germline): SGHVS, FQNEAQ. DNA for the CDR3: TGTGCCAGCAGCCCAAGACAGGGGGCTAACACTGAAGCTTTCTTT. Amino acid sequence: CASSPRQGANTEAFF.

The J gene is TRBJ1-5, the V gene TRBV30; D is unclear. The V gene's germline CDR1 is GTSNPN and CDR2 SVGIG (reference sequence). Trimming pared 0 bases from V and 1 base from J, leaving 10 bases between. The CDR3 has 15 amino acids. CDR3 DNA sequence: TGTGCCTGGAGTGTTGGCAGCCGGAGCAATCAGCCCCAGCATTTT. As protein: CAWSVGSRSNQPQHF.

To note about this clone: Since a much larger clone is just one base distant, this may be a read error. The chain joins TRBV6-5 to TRBJ2-1, with 12 bases matching TRBD2. CDR3 length: 14 amino acids. Germline CDR1 and CDR2: MNHEY and SVGAGI. The CDR3 DNA is TGTGCCGGCAGTCGCGGACTAGCGGGATCATGGCAGTTCTTC. Encoded protein: CAGSRGLAGSWQFF.

CDR3 bases: TGTGCCAGCAGTGAAAGCGAGCAGTACTTC. This encodes CASSESEQYF. The genes are TRBV2 and TRBJ2-7, with D uncertain. The CDR3 is 10 amino acids. CDR1 is SNHLY and CDR2 is FYNNEI in the germline V gene. V lost 2 bases, J lost 6 bases, and 2 bases lay in between. Drawing the rest from reference TRBV2 and TRBJ2-7, the complete variable domain is EPEVTQTPSHQVTQMGQEVILRCVPISNHLYFYWYRQILGQKVEFLVSFYNNEISEKSEIFDDQFSVERPDGSNFTLKIRSTKLEDSAMYFCASSESEQYFGPGTRLTVT.

As regards this clone: Additional DNA sequences in this sample encode the identical CDR3. J is TRBJ1-2 and V is TRBV28; 8 bases fit TRBD1. J lost 5 bases, V lost 3 bases, and 2 bases had no gene match. The CDR3 is 13 amino acids. In germline, CDR1 is MDHEN, CDR2 SYDVKM. For the CDR3, the DNA is TGTGCCAGCAGTTTCAGGGGGCTTTATGGCTACACCTTC. It yields the protein CASSFRGLYGYTF.

The chain uses TRBV5-1 and TRBJ2-5; TRBD2 is a possible D gene (6 bases). The V end lost 0 bases, the J end lost 5 bases, and 14 bases lay between the germline ends. The CDR3 extends over 15 amino acids. Looked up from germline, CDR1 is SGHRS and CDR2 is YFSETQ. The CDR3 nucleotides read TGCGCCAGCAGCTTGGTAGGAGGGGTTGGCGAGACCCAGTACTTC. The encoded protein is CASSLVGGVGETQYF.

This chain joins TRBV11-1 and TRBJ1-5; D gene unclear. The CDR3 sequence is 13 residues long. Germline V CDR1 and CDR2: SGHAT, FQDESV (reference sequence). V was clipped by 1 base and J by 5 bases, with 6 bases between them. Written as DNA, the CDR3 is TGTGCCAGCAGCTTAGGCCCGGATCAGCCCCAGCATTTT. The encoded protein is CASSLGPDQPQHF. Full variable domain (outside the CDR3, taken from reference TRBV11-1 and TRBJ1-5): EAEVAQSPRYKITEKSQAVAFWCDPISGHATLYWYRQILGQGPELLVQFQDESVVDDSQLPKDRFSAERLKGVDSTLKIQPAELGDSAMYLCASSLGPDQPQHFGDGTRLSIL.

V is TRBV7-2 and J is TRBJ2-3, with no clear D. CDR3 length: 14 amino acids. Trimming pared 3 bases from V and 1 base from J, leaving 8 bases between. Germline values: CDR1 SGHTA, CDR2 FQGNSA. DNA for the CDR3: TGTGCCAGCAGCTTCATTGATGGCACAGATACGCAGTATTTT. Protein sequence: CASSFIDGTDTQYF.

The chain uses TRBV7-8 and TRBJ1-4, with TRBD1 identical over 7 bases. In germline, CDR1 is SGHVS, CDR2 FQNEAQ. With 5 bases clipped from V and 5 bases from J, the junction kept 11 bases outside the gene matches. The length of the CDR3 is 16 residues. The CDR3 protein is CASSTGQTLRNEKLFF. In DNA, the CDR3 is TGTGCCAGCAGCACGGGACAGACCCTAAGGAATGAAAAACTGTTTTTT.

Note on this clone: This same CDR3 is encoded by further DNA sequences in the sample. This rearrangement joins TRBV5-1 to TRBJ1-2, with D unclear. Germline CDR1 is SGHRS and CDR2 is YFSETQ. The CDR3 is made up of 13 amino acids. With 4 bases removed from V and 0 bases from J, the gap between germline ends came to 7 bases. The CDR3 DNA follows: TGCGCCAGCAGCCGAGACACTAACTATGGCTACACCTTC. Translation gives CASSRDTNYGYTF.

The chain is built from TRBV28 and TRBJ2-1; no clear D gene. The CDR3 contains 16 residues. V lost 3 bases to trimming and J lost 4 bases, with 16 bases between them. Per the germline V gene, CDR1 is MDHEN and CDR2 is SYDVKM. The CDR3 spells CASSFSLFHEYNEQFF. The DNA of the CDR3 is TGTGCCAGCAGTTTCTCCCTGTTCCACGAGTACAATGAGCAGTTCTTC.

V is TRBV5-4 and J is TRBJ1-4; D gene ambiguous. In germline, CDR1 is SGHNT, CDR2 YYREEE (reference sequence). CDR3 length: 16 amino acids. Trimming took off 4 bases at V and 5 bases at J, with 18 bases between the two ends. The CDR3 region is CASSPYPWVRNEKLFF. CDR3 DNA: TGTGCCAGCAGCCCTTACCCCTGGGTCCGCAATGAAAAACTGTTTTTT. Full variable domain (remainder filled in from reference TRBV5-4 and TRBJ1-4): ETGVTQSPTHLIKTRGQQVTLRCSSQSGHNTVSWYQQALGQGPQFIFQYYREEENGRGNFPPRFSGLQFPNYSSELNVNALELDDSALYLCASSPYPWVRNEKLFFGSGTQLSVL.

DNA of the CDR3: TGTGCCAGCACTCAGCGACGGGACAGGGGGACAGATACGCAGTATTTT. Encoded protein: CASTQRRDRGTDTQYF. The J gene is TRBJ2-3, the V gene TRBV5-8, with 11 bases fitting TRBD1. The CDR3 has 16 amino acids. V shed 6 bases and J 3 bases; nucleotides not matched to a gene: 9. The germline V gene has CDR1 SGHTS and CDR2 YDEGEE.

V and J are TRBV6-5 and TRBJ1-2; D gene unclear. This CDR3 has 13 amino acids. Per germline, CDR1 MNHEY and CDR2 SVGAGI. Trimming removed 2 bases at V and 8 bases at J, with 12 bases between. As DNA, the CDR3 is TGTGCCAGCAGTTACGAGGAGTACTGGGGCTACACCTTC. The encoded protein is CASSYEEYWGYTF.

The CDR3 nucleotides are TGTGCCAGCGGAACCGGGACAGGGGGTTCTTACGAGCAGTACTTC. This encodes CASGTGTGGSYEQYF. J is TRBJ2-7 and V is TRBV2; 11 bases fit TRBD1. CDR3 size: 15 residues. The germline CDR1 and CDR2 sequences are SNHLY and FYNNEI. Trimming took 8 bases from V and 4 from J; bases not matched to a gene: 10.

The genes are TRBV9 and TRBJ1-4, with TRBD1 matching over 10 bases. Trimming removed 4 bases from V and 5 bases from J; junction bases left unmatched: 5. Germline-derived CDR1 and CDR2 are SGDLS and YYNGEE. The CDR3 consists of 15 residues. The CDR3 bases are TGTGCCAGCAGCTCGTCGGGACAGGGGAATGAAAAACTGTTTTTT. Translated: CASSSSGQGNEKLFF.